The 13 T cell receptor beta chains below all came from one sample that was sequenced in a study of CD8 T cells in ankylosing spondylitis. Each CDR3 protein is one row after TCRdb ran MiXCR on the 5' RACE reads. The sample has under 400,000 distinct CDR3 sequences, roughly 12% seen once; the top ten hold roughly 9%. The sequencing input was blood, either unsorted or a sorted T cell fraction (not recorded which). These receptor sequences come from a female donor with ankylosing spondylitis or in good health (not recorded which).

This clonotype was seen ten or more times. The gene calls are TRBV5-5 and TRBJ2-7; D gene ambiguous. This CDR3 spans 11 amino acids. The V and J ends lost 0 bases and 9 bases respectively, with 7 bases between them. Looked up from germline, CDR1 is SGHKS and CDR2 is YYEKEE (reference sequence). The CDR3 here is CASSLEERQYF. CDR3 nucleotide sequence: TGTGCCAGCAGCTTGGAGGAGAGGCAGTACTTC.

This clonotype turned up a few times. The gene calls are TRBV6-1 and TRBJ1-2; perhaps TRBD1 as D (6 bases). The germline V gene encodes CDR1 MNHNS and CDR2 SASEGT. This CDR3 is 17 amino acids long. Between the trimmed V and J ends, which lost 6 bases and 2 bases, there was a span of 22 bases. The CDR3 region is CASSDGGQISGNYGYTF. CDR3 nucleotides: TGTGCCAGCAGCGACGGTGGACAGATCTCCGGGAACTATGGCTACACCTTC.

The sample holds many counts of this clonotype. The V gene is TRBV12-3 or TRBV12-4, the J gene TRBJ1-5; 7 bases fit TRBD1. V was pared by 6 bases and J by 7 bases, with 12 bases of the junction left unmatched. The CDR3 spans 15 residues. The CDR3 DNA sequence: TGTGCCAGCAGCTTTGCAGGGGGTGCAGGGCAGCCCCAGCATTTT. This codes for CASSFAGGAGQPQHF.

This clonotype has a count of ten or more. This CDR3 is CASSALGTSNEQFF. The CDR3 nucleotides are TGTGCCAGCAGCGCGTTGGGCACCTCCAATGAGCAGTTCTTC. The rearrangement joins TRBV9 to TRBJ2-1; D gene ambiguous. V lost 3 bases and J lost 6, with 13 bases in between. CDR1 SGDLS and CDR2 YYNGEE come from the germline V gene. The CDR3 runs to 14 residues.

This clonotype has only a few counts. V is TRBV12-3 or TRBV12-4 and J is TRBJ2-5, with a possible D match to TRBD1 (6 bases). Trimming shortened V by 3 bases and J by 7 bases, and 9 bases separated the two germline ends. CDR3 length equals 12 residues. The CDR3 nucleotides read TGTGCCAGCAGTTTTAGCAGGGGGACCCAGTACTTC. Translated, it gives CASSFSRGTQYF.

At least ten counts were recorded for this clonotype. The V and J genes are TRBV20-1 and TRBJ2-2, with D possibly being TRBD1 (6 bases). V was clipped by 3 bases and J by 6 bases, with 8 bases between them. CDR3 length: 12 amino acids. From germline, CDR1 is DFQATT and CDR2 SNEGSKA (reference sequence). CDR3 nucleotide sequence: TGCAGTGCTAGTGACAGGCCCGGGGAGCTGTTTTTT. Protein sequence: CSASDRPGELFF.

The chain employs TRBV29-1 and TRBJ2-7; 8 nucleotides agree with TRBD1. Per germline, CDR1 SQVTM and CDR2 ANQGSEA. J gave up 4 bases and V 1 base, and 15 bases lay outside the gene matches. The CDR3 has 17 residues. The DNA for the CDR3 is TGCAGCGTTGAAGCCCTCGGACAGGGAAGTATGAGGTACGAGCAGTACTTC. This sequence encodes CSVEALGQGSMRYEQYF.

Turning to this clonotype: This may be a read error, as it is one base from a much larger clone. The CDR3 nucleotides are TGTGCCATCAGCCCCCGGGGAACCTCGCCAGATACGCAGTATTTT. Translating it yields CAISPRGTSPDTQYF. This chain uses TRBV10-3 with TRBJ2-3, with TRBD2 as a possible D gene (5 bases). Germline V gene data show CDR1 as ENHRY and CDR2 as SYGVKD. This CDR3 comprises 15 residues. The V and J ends lost 6 bases and 4 bases respectively, with 17 bases between them.

J is TRBJ2-2 and V is TRBV10-3; D is uncertain. CDR1 and CDR2 from the germline V gene are ENHRY and SYGVKD. The CDR3 contains 17 residues. V dropped 2 bases and J dropped 4 bases, with 17 bases sitting between them. The CDR3 sequence: CAISEPGLTPSTGELFF. CDR3 sequence (DNA): TGTGCCATCAGTGAGCCTGGGCTGACCCCAAGCACCGGGGAGCTGTTTTTT.

As to this clonotype: Mismatch with germline at one junction end may stem from a read error. The rearrangement uses TRBV20-1 and TRBJ2-5; unclear D gene. CDR1 and CDR2 (germline): DFQATT, SNEGSKA (reference sequence). The CDR3 covers 10 residues. This chain's CDR3 is CSGGLETQDF. CDR3 DNA: TGCAGTGGGGGTTTAGAGACCCAGGACTTC.

This clonotype was seen many times. V usage is TRBV20-1 and J usage is TRBJ2-3; D possibly corresponds to TRBD1 (5 bases). This CDR3 spans 14 amino acids. Germline lookup yields CDR1 DFQATT and CDR2 SNEGSKA (reference sequence). V lost 5 bases, J lost 2 bases, and 14 bases lay in between. In DNA form, the CDR3 reads TGCAGTGCTGCTACGGACATACTCACAGATACGCAGTATTTT. Translated: CSAATDILTDTQYF.

The V call is TRBV30, the J call TRBJ1-1, with TRBD1 as a possible D gene (5 bases). The length of the CDR3 is 13 residues. Trimming took 0 bases from V and 1 from J, leaving 6 bases between them. The V gene's germline CDR1 is GTSNPN and CDR2 SVGIG (reference sequence). The CDR3 protein is CAWSVQENTEAFF. The DNA of the CDR3 is TGTGCCTGGAGTGTACAGGAGAACACTGAAGCTTTCTTT.

This clonotype was detected ten times or more. The CDR3 is CSVEEVGNTQYF. CDR3 nucleotide sequence: TGCAGCGTTGAAGAGGTGGGGAATACGCAGTATTTT. V is TRBV29-1 and J is TRBJ2-3; unclear D gene. The V gene's germline CDR1 is SQVTM and CDR2 ANQGSEA. Trimming took 0 bases from V and 7 from J, leaving 8 bases between them. This CDR3 has 12 amino acids.